The rows below give T cell receptor beta chains drawn from one sample of a study of vaccination and CD4 T cells after COVID-19. From the PCR reads, TCRdb called clonotypes with MiXCR, one entry per CDR3 protein. Of 10,000 to 11,000 distinct CDR3 sequences detected, around a quarter appear once; the ten largest clones hold more than 25%. These receptors' targets are unknown. Source: CD4+ T cells from blood, cultured in vitro, taken before SARS-CoV-2 vaccination. The receptors originated from a human donor who received a COVID-19 vaccine. CDR3s include the opening cysteine and the closing phenylalanine or tryptophan. Each record gives: V gene, clone size, D gene, J gene, CDR3 protein, CDR3 DNA. D genes are given only for firm matches. Part of the rows lack a size; the others show once, few, many or a class for expanded clones.

>TRBV19|NA|TRBD1|TRBJ2-3
CASGIGFQGAADTQYF
TGTGCCAGTGGTATAGGGTTTCAGGGGGCAGCAGATACGCAGTATTTT
>TRBV5-1|few|NA|TRBJ1-1
CASSLAAGTTEAFF
TGCGCCAGCAGCTTGGCGGCGGGGACCACTGAAGCTTTCTTT
>TRBV5-4|few|NA|TRBJ2-5
CASRRGGETQYF
TGTGCCAGCAGGCGGGGTGGAGAGACCCAGTACTTC
>TRBV12-3/TRBV12-4|few|TRBD1|TRBJ2-2
CASSLVAGGSGELFF
TGTGCCAGCAGTTTAGTTGCAGGGGGCTCCGGGGAGCTGTTTTTT
>TRBV2|few|NA|TRBJ1-3
CASSDHRAGNTIYF
TGTGCCAGCAGTGATCACAGGGCTGGAAACACCATATATTTT
>TRBV12-3/TRBV12-4|few|NA|TRBJ1-2
CASSFSGNYGYTF
TGTGCCAGCAGTTTTTCAGGAAACTATGGCTACACCTTC
>TRBV5-4|NA|NA|TRBJ2-2
CASSLAGGAGELFF
TGTGCCAGCAGCTTGGCAGGCGGCGCCGGGGAGCTGTTTTTT
>TRBV20-1|few|TRBD1|TRBJ2-5
CSADTAPGQGLQETQYF
TGCAGTGCTGACACCGCTCCGGGACAGGGACTTCAAGAGACCCAGTACTTC
>TRBV12-3/TRBV12-4|NA|TRBD1|TRBJ1-1
CASSYTGQGNTEAFF
TGTGCCAGCAGCTATACGGGACAGGGGAACACTGAAGCTTTCTTT
>TRBV6-1|few|TRBD1|TRBJ1-6
CASSGQGAIPNSPLHF
TGTGCCAGCAGTGGACAGGGGGCGATCCCTAATTCACCCCTCCACTTT
>TRBV10-3|NA|NA|TRBJ1-1
CAISAQSMNTEAFF
TGTGCCATCAGCGCTCAGTCTATGAACACTGAAGCTTTCTTT
>TRBV23-1|few|NA|TRBJ2-7
CAPFRGLTSYEQYF
TGCGCCCCCTTTCGGGGCCTGACCTCCTACGAGCAGTACTTC
>TRBV19|few|NA|TRBJ1-2
CASSLEYYGYTF
TGTGCCAGTAGTTTGGAGTACTATGGCTACACCTTC
>TRBV20-1|NA|NA|TRBJ1-3
CSARAELGYSGNTIYF
TGCAGTGCTAGAGCAGAATTGGGGTACTCTGGAAACACCATATATTTT
>TRBV6-1|few|NA|TRBJ1-3
CASSVGSSGNTIYF
TGTGCCAGCAGTGTGGGTAGCTCTGGAAACACCATATATTTT
>TRBV12-3/TRBV12-4|few|TRBD2|TRBJ2-1
CASSRTSGDLNEQFF
TGTGCCAGCAGCCGCACTAGCGGGGACCTCAATGAGCAGTTCTTC
>TRBV12-3/TRBV12-4|NA|TRBD1|TRBJ2-7
CASSQGQLYEQYF
TGTGCCAGCAGTCAGGGACAGCTCTACGAGCAGTACTTC
>TRBV18|NA|TRBD2|TRBJ2-2
CASSPTGGEAGELFF
TGTGCCAGCTCACCGACGGGGGGAGAGGCCGGGGAGCTGTTTTTT
>TRBV11-3|NA|TRBD1|TRBJ1-2
CASSRARTGGSYGYTF
TGTGCCAGCAGCAGAGCCCGGACAGGGGGAAGCTATGGCTACACCTTC
>TRBV7-2|NA|NA|TRBJ2-1
CASSLSSGVYNEQFF
TGTGCCAGCAGCTTAAGTAGCGGTGTTTACAATGAGCAGTTCTTC
>TRBV5-1|few|NA|TRBJ1-1
CASTPLKGRNTEAFF
TGCGCCAGCACCCCCCTAAAGGGGCGAAACACTGAAGCTTTCTTT
>TRBV6-2/TRBV6-3|medium-sized|NA|TRBJ2-5
CASSINRETQYF
TGTGCCAGCAGTATAAATCGAGAGACCCAGTACTTC
>TRBV12-3/TRBV12-4|few|TRBD1|TRBJ1-5
CASSFGVGQGVQPQHF
TGTGCCAGCAGTTTCGGCGTTGGACAGGGGGTACAGCCCCAGCATTTT
>TRBV12-3/TRBV12-4|medium-sized|TRBD2|TRBJ2-3
CASSLNLAGGTGAQYF
TGTGCCAGCAGTTTAAATCTAGCGGGGGGTACTGGGGCGCAGTATTTT
>TRBV24-1|medium-sized|NA|TRBJ1-5
CATSDPIGDLRNQPQHF
TGTGCCACCAGTGATCCCATTGGGGATCTTCGGAATCAGCCCCAGCATTTT
>TRBV24-1|few|NA|TRBJ2-5
CATSDRAPRGGALETQYF
TGTGCCACCAGTGATAGGGCCCCGAGGGGCGGCGCCTTAGAGACCCAGTACTTC
>TRBV28|NA|NA|TRBJ2-2
CASSSPGHYTGELFF
TGTGCCAGCAGTTCACCGGGACACTACACCGGGGAGCTGTTTTTT
>TRBV2|NA|TRBD2|TRBJ2-5
CASSPRTSGGLMTQYF
TGTGCCAGCAGCCCCCGGACTAGCGGGGGCCTCATGACCCAGTACTTC
>TRBV6-2/TRBV6-3|few|TRBD2|TRBJ2-5
CASSSFYSGGRQETQYF
TGTGCCAGCAGTTCCTTCTACAGCGGGGGGAGGCAAGAGACCCAGTACTTC
>TRBV2|few|TRBD1|TRBJ1-1
CASSESRGLTAFF
TGTGCCAGCAGTGAAAGCAGGGGGCTCACGGCTTTCTTT
>TRBV27|NA|NA|TRBJ1-1
CASSSNQGNTEAFF
TGTGCCAGCAGTTCCAACCAGGGGAACACTGAAGCTTTCTTT
>TRBV5-5|NA|NA|TRBJ1-5
CASSLERGQPQHF
TGTGCCAGCAGCTTGGAGAGAGGTCAGCCCCAGCATTTT
>TRBV18|NA|TRBD1|TRBJ2-3
CASSLDREGTDTQYF
TGTGCCAGCTCACTGGACAGGGAGGGCACAGATACGCAGTATTTT
>TRBV5-1|NA|NA|TRBJ1-1
CASSLNPGQNTEAFF
TGCGCCAGCAGCCTGAATCCGGGACAGAACACTGAAGCTTTCTTT
>TRBV7-3|NA|NA|TRBJ1-1
CASRATGNTEAFF
TGTGCCAGCAGGGCCACAGGGAACACTGAAGCTTTCTTT
>TRBV2|once|NA|TRBJ2-7
CASSRDSPDHEQYF
TGTGCCAGCAGTCGGGACTCCCCGGATCACGAGCAGTACTTC
>TRBV4-2|few|TRBD2|TRBJ2-3
CASSRGTSGDNLRYF
TGTGCCAGCAGCCGGGGGACTAGCGGGGACAATTTACGGTATTTT
>TRBV5-1|NA|NA|TRBJ1-2
CASSLDPGDYGYTF
TGCGCCAGCAGCTTGGACCCCGGAGATTATGGCTACACCTTC
>TRBV6-1|NA|TRBD1|TRBJ2-7
CASQLGQGYYEQYF
TGTGCCAGCCAATTGGGACAGGGATACTACGAGCAGTACTTC
>TRBV6-1|NA|NA|TRBJ2-1
CATTGARRGLFF
TGTGCCACCACAGGGGCCCGTCGGGGGCTGTTCTTT
>TRBV6-1|NA|NA|TRBJ2-7
CASRELYEQYF
TGTGCCAGCAGAGAACTCTACGAGCAGTACTTC
>TRBV11-3|NA|NA|TRBJ2-1
CASSLDRGPGLGNEQFF
TGTGCCAGCAGCCTAGACCGGGGGCCGGGACTCGGGAATGAGCAGTTCTTC
>TRBV7-9|few|NA|TRBJ1-1
CASSPIQGIGMTEAFF
TGTGCCAGCAGCCCAATTCAGGGGATTGGGATGACTGAAGCTTTCTTT
>TRBV11-3|few|NA|TRBJ1-6
CASSLEGVSYNSPLHF
TGTGCCAGCAGCTTAGAGGGTGTCTCCTATAATTCACCCCTCCACTTT
>TRBV11-3|NA|NA|TRBJ1-2
CASSQVGSGTFAYGYTF
TGTGCCAGCAGCCAAGTCGGGTCAGGGACTTTTGCCTATGGCTACACCTTC
>TRBV7-8|NA|NA|TRBJ2-4
CASSSLGLAKNIQYF
TGTGCCAGCAGCTCTTTGGGGTTAGCCAAAAACATTCAGTACTTC
>TRBV20-1|NA|NA|TRBJ2-1
CSARDVRGGYNEQFF
TGCAGTGCTAGAGATGTAAGGGGGGGTTACAATGAGCAGTTCTTC
>TRBV24-1|few|NA|TRBJ1-1
CATSDFRGWDTEAFF
TGTGCCACCAGTGATTTTAGGGGATGGGACACTGAAGCTTTCTTT
>TRBV19|few|NA|TRBJ2-4
CASTEHGKQAKNIQYF
TGTGCCAGTACCGAACACGGAAAGCAAGCCAAAAACATTCAGTACTTC
>TRBV11-2|NA|NA|TRBJ2-5
CASSLGVQETQYF
TGTGCCAGCAGCTTAGGGGTGCAAGAGACCCAGTACTTC
>TRBV11-3|NA|NA|TRBJ2-5
CASSLEGGALETQYF
TGTGCCAGCAGCTTGGAGGGGGGGGCCTTGGAGACCCAGTACTTC
>TRBV5-4|NA|NA|TRBJ2-5
CASSGGTRVETQYF
TGTGCCAGCAGCGGGGGGACTCGGGTCGAGACCCAGTACTTC